These 18 T cell receptor beta chains share one sample of origin, sequenced in a study of cytomegalovirus exposure and HLA in healthy donors. Primers: 60 Vbeta forward and 13 Jbeta reverse. Data came from immunoSEQ multiplex PCR; TCRdb stores just in-frame clones and leaves some out. This sample has 85,000 to 100,000 clones; roughly 75% occur once, and the top ten carry 7.3%. The sequencing sample was made of PBMCs. The receptors shown here come from a man aged 25 to 40 in good health and CMV-seronegative.

The chain links TRBV4-1 to TRBJ1-3, with D tentatively TRBD1 (6 bases). V was trimmed by 3 bases and J by 0 bases, leaving 9 bases between them. The germline CDR1 and CDR2 sequences are MGHRA and YSYEKL. The CDR3 is 15 amino acids. The CDR3 loop is CASSHQGNSGNTIYF. As DNA, the CDR3 is TGCGCCAGCAGCCACCAGGGGAACTCTGGAAACACCATATATTTT.

The rearrangement joins TRBV19 to TRBJ1-1; D is possibly TRBD1 (6 bases). Germline V gene data show CDR1 as LNHDA and CDR2 as SQIVND (reference sequence). V lost 2 bases, J lost 3 bases, and 10 bases lay in between. This CDR3 contains 14 residues. In DNA form, the CDR3 reads TGTGCCAGTAGTATACAGGGGAGGGACACTGAAGCTTTCTTT. This sequence encodes CASSIQGRDTEAFF.

This clone appeared a single time. The J gene is TRBJ2-7, the V gene TRBV19, with 16 positions matching TRBD2. Germline V lookup: CDR1 LNHDA, CDR2 SQIVND (reference sequence). V lost 5 bases and J lost 2; bases outside the gene matches: 9. The CDR3 contains 18 residues. Here the CDR3 DNA reads TGTGCCAGTAGTGAGAAGGGACTAGCGGGAGGGAATCCCTACGAGCAGTACTTC. It encodes CASSEKGLAGGNPYEQYF.

This clone turned up a few times. The chain joins TRBV6-4 to TRBJ2-1; a possible D gene is TRBD1 (5 bases). Trimming shortened V by 6 bases and J by 3 bases, and 12 bases separated the two germline ends. CDR3 length: 14 residues. Germline assignment: CDR1 MRHNA and CDR2 SNTAGT. The CDR3 DNA is TGTGCCAGCAGCGGACAACCGGGCTACAATGAGCAGTTCTTC. Its translation: CASSGQPGYNEQFF.

The rearrangement uses TRBV15 and TRBJ2-7; TRBD1 might be the D (5 bases). Germline V CDR1 and CDR2: LNHNV, YYDKDF (reference sequence). V dropped 2 bases and J dropped 2 bases, with 7 bases sitting between them. This CDR3 has 13 residues. The CDR3 is CATSRTTAYEQYF. As DNA, the CDR3 is TGTGCCACCAGCAGAACGACAGCCTACGAGCAGTACTTC.

The CDR3 DNA reads TGTGCCAGCAGTTTGGACAGGATGGATCAGCCCCAGCATTTT. Translation gives CASSLDRMDQPQHF. This chain joins TRBV6-6 and TRBJ1-5; 7 bases align to TRBD1. There are 14 residues in the CDR3. Germline V gene sequence: CDR1 MNHNY, CDR2 SVGAGI (reference sequence). After removal of 4 bases from V and 5 bases from J, the junction contained 5 bases not matched to a gene.

The chain recombines TRBV6-4 with TRBJ1-6, with D perhaps matching TRBD1 (6 bases). Looked up from germline, CDR1 is MRHNA and CDR2 is SNTAGT. V was clipped by 8 bases and J by 7 bases, with 18 bases between them. The CDR3 is 15 residues long. CDR3 sequence reads: CASRYRAGSNSPLHF. For the CDR3, the DNA is TGTGCCAGCCGCTACAGGGCTGGAAGCAATTCACCCCTCCACTTT.

J is TRBJ2-1 and V is TRBV10-1; the match to TRBD2 covers 7 bases. V was clipped by 8 bases and J by 0 bases; unmatched bases: 7. This CDR3 is 15 amino acids long. Germline CDR1 and CDR2: WNHNN and SYGVQD (reference sequence). CDR3 nucleotide sequence: TGCGCCAGCTCGACCGGCGGGAGCTCCTACAATGAGCAGTTCTTC. This translates into CASSTGGSSYNEQFF.

V and J are TRBV6-5 and TRBJ1-2; 7 positions match TRBD1. This CDR3 has 13 residues. The junction had 7 bases not matched to a gene; V was cut back by 4 bases and J by 8 bases. Germline-derived CDR1 and CDR2 are MNHEY and SVGAGI. This CDR3 reads CASSSYGQEGYTF. As DNA, the CDR3 is TGTGCCAGCAGTTCCTATGGACAGGAAGGCTACACCTTC.

V usage is TRBV7-2 and J usage is TRBJ1-6; D gene ambiguous. The CDR3 extends over 16 amino acids. V was cut by 3 bases and J by 2 bases, with 11 bases left in between. CDR1 SGHTA and CDR2 FQGNSA come from the germline V gene. CDR3 region: CASSLSGITYNSPLHF. The CDR3 DNA follows: TGTGCCAGCAGCTTGTCGGGGATTACCTATAATTCACCCCTCCACTTT. The full variable domain, with the rest looked up from reference TRBV7-2 and TRBJ1-6, is GAGVSQSPSNKVTEKGKDVELRCDPISGHTALYWYRQSLGQGLEFLIYFQGNSAPDKSGLPSDRFSAERTGGSVSTLTIQRTQQEDSAVYLCASSLSGITYNSPLHFGNGTRLTVT.

V usage is TRBV7-9 and J usage is TRBJ2-3, with 11 bases that match TRBD2. CDR3 length: 15 residues. V lost 6 bases and J lost 2; bases outside the gene matches: 4. Germline V gene data show CDR1 as SEHNR and CDR2 as FQNEAQ (reference sequence). The CDR3 protein is CASSAGLAATDTQYF. The CDR3 DNA follows: TGTGCCAGCAGTGCGGGACTAGCGGCCACAGATACGCAGTATTTT. Drawing the rest from reference TRBV7-9 and TRBJ2-3, the complete variable domain is DTGVSQNPRHKITKRGQNVTFRCDPISEHNRLYWYRQTLGQGPEFLTYFQNEAQLEKSRLLSDRFSAERPKGSFSTLEIQRTEQGDSAMYLCASSAGLAATDTQYFGPGTRLTVL.

The V and J genes are TRBV6-6 and TRBJ1-1; 7 nucleotides align to TRBD1. Germline V gene data show CDR1 as MNHNY and CDR2 as SVGAGI (reference sequence). The CDR3 is 14 amino acids. V dropped 6 bases and J dropped 4; count of bases not matched to a gene: 8. CDR3 nucleotide sequence: TGTGCCAGCAGAATACAGGCAGGGGGCACTGAAGCTTTCTTT. This gives the protein CASRIQAGGTEAFF.

The chain carries TRBV10-1 and TRBJ2-7; tentative D call: TRBD2 (5 bases). CDR3 length: 14 amino acids. The V end lost 0 bases, the J end lost 6 bases, and 12 bases lay between the germline ends. Germline CDR1 reads WNHNN; CDR2 reads SYGVQD (reference sequence). DNA for the CDR3: TGCGCCAGCAGTGAGTCCGGGCTAGCTCCCGAGCAGTACTTC. Translation gives CASSESGLAPEQYF.

This clone has more than one count but fewer than ten. The V and J genes are TRBV6-5 and TRBJ1-1; D is unclear. V lost 2 bases and J lost 11, with 9 bases in between. This CDR3 is 11 amino acids long. Germline values: CDR1 MNHEY, CDR2 SVGAGI. The CDR3 loop is CASSYPPLAFF. The DNA of the CDR3 is TGTGCCAGCAGTTACCCCCCGTTGGCTTTCTTT.

The rearrangement uses TRBV5-1 and TRBJ2-2; 13 positions agree with TRBD2. From germline, CDR1 is SGHRS and CDR2 YFSETQ. The CDR3 runs to 17 residues. J lost 7 bases, V lost 4 bases, and 10 bases had no gene match. This CDR3 is CASSDGTSGISIGELFF. CDR3 nucleotide sequence: TGCGCCAGCAGCGACGGGACTAGCGGGATAAGTATCGGGGAGCTGTTTTTT. The complete variable domain, with remaining parts taken from reference TRBV5-1 and TRBJ2-2, reads KAGVTQTPRYLIKTRGQQVTLSCSPISGHRSVSWYQQTPGQGLQFLFEYFSETQRNKGNFPGRFSGRQFSNSRSEMNVSTLELGDSALYLCASSDGTSGISIGELFFGEGSRLTVL.

This clone has just one count. The chain has TRBV10-2 and TRBJ2-3; 13 positions agree with TRBD2. This CDR3 is built from 15 residues. Germline values: CDR1 WSHSY, CDR2 SAAADI. The V gene end was trimmed by 4 bases and the J gene end by 4 bases; junction bases not matched to a gene: 2. CDR3 coding DNA: TGCGCCAGCAGTGCCGGGACTAGCGGGGCAGATACGCAGTATTTT. It yields the protein CASSAGTSGADTQYF.

This clone was observed once. CDR3 in amino acids: CASSYGQGAYSEQYF. Here the CDR3 DNA reads TGTGCCAGCAGTTACGGACAGGGGGCCTACAGCGAGCAGTACTTC. The rearrangement links TRBV6-5 to TRBJ2-7; 11 nucleotides match TRBD1. CDR3 length equals 15 residues. Looked up from germline, CDR1 is MNHEY and CDR2 is SVGAGI. V trimming: 2 bases; J trimming: 6 bases; junction bases outside the gene matches: 6.

The chain has TRBV30 and TRBJ1-2; D is uncertain. V dropped 3 bases and J dropped 1 base, with 6 bases sitting between them. Per germline, CDR1 GTSNPN and CDR2 SVGIG (reference sequence). This CDR3 has 12 residues. CDR3 region: CAWSGSNYGYTF. The CDR3 nucleotides read TGTGCCTGGAGCGGGAGTAACTATGGCTACACCTTC.